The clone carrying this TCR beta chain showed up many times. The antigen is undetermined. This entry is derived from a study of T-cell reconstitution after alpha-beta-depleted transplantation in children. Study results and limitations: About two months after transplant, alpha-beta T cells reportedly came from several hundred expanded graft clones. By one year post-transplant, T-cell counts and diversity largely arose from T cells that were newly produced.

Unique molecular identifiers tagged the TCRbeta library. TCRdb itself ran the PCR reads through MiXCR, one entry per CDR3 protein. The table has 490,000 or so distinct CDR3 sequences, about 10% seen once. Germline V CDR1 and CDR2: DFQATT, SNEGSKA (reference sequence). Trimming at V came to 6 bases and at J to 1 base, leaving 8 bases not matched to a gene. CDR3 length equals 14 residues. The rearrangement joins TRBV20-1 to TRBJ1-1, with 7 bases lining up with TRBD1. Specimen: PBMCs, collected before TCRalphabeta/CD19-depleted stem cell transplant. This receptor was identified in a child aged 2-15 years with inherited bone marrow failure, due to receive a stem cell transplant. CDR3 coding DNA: TGCAGTGCGGTGGGACAGCTATCGAACACTGAAGCTTTCTTT. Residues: CSAVGQLSNTEAFF.